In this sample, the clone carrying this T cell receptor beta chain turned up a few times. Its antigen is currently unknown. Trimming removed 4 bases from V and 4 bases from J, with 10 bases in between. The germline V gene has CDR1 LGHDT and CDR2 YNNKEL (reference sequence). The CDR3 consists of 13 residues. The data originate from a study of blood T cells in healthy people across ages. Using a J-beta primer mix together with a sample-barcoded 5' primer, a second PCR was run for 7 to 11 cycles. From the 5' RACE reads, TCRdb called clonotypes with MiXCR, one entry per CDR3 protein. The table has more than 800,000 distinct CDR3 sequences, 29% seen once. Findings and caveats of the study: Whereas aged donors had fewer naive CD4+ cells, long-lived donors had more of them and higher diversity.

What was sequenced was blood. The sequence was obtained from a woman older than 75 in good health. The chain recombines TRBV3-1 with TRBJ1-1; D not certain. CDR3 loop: CASSRTSSTEAFF. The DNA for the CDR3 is TGTGCCAGCAGCCGTACTTCGAGCACTGAAGCTTTCTTT.